These 9 T cell receptor beta chains share one sample of origin, sequenced in a study of CD8+CD57+ T cells in acquired aplastic anemia. The use of genomic DNA as template underpinned the TCR beta VDJ and CDR3 profiling. TCRdb processed the reads anew with MiXCR; each CDR3 protein has one entry. The profile shows approximately 270,000 distinct CDR3 sequences, roughly three fifths of them singletons. Sequencing was performed on sorted CD4+, CD8+, or CD8+CD57+ T cells (not recorded which) from PBMCs. Receptors originate from a human donor with severe aplastic anemia or a healthy control (not recorded which).

A single count supports this clonotype. CDR3 sequence reads: CASSAGQVVPYEQYF. The CDR3 DNA reads TGTGCCAGCAGCGCGGGACAGGTGGTCCCCTACGAGCAGTACTTC. This chain connects TRBV7-9 to TRBJ2-7; TRBD1 agrees at 8 bases. The CDR3 loop spans 15 amino acids. Germline CDR1 and CDR2: SEHNR and FQNEAQ (reference sequence). V dropped 5 bases and J dropped 2; count of bases not matched to a gene: 8.

In its sample, this clonotype was seen a few times. The chain links TRBV24-1 to TRBJ2-3; perhaps TRBD2 as D (6 bases). Germline CDR1 reads KGHDR; CDR2 reads SFDVKD. V was trimmed by 5 bases and J by 6 bases, leaving 11 bases between them. The CDR3 length is 13 residues. CDR3 bases: TGTGCCACCAGTGGGGGAGGTAAGGATACGCAGTATTTT. It is translated as CATSGGGKDTQYF.

This clonotype was counted a few times. The chain employs TRBV19 and TRBJ1-1; the match to TRBD1 covers 7 bases. The V gene end was trimmed by 6 bases and the J gene end by 8 bases; junction bases not matched to a gene: 9. From germline, CDR1 is LNHDA and CDR2 SQIVND (reference sequence). This CDR3 region has 13 residues. The CDR3 region has the DNA TGTGCCAGTAGATTAGGGACAGAACTAGAAGCTTTCTTT. Its translation is CASRLGTELEAFF. The full variable domain, in which reference TRBV19 and TRBJ1-1 provide the parts outside the CDR3, is DGGITQSPKYLFRKEGQNVTLSCEQNLNHDAMYWYRQDPGQGLRLIYYSQIVNDFQKGDIAEGYSVSREKKESFPLTVTSAQKNPTAFYLCASRLGTELEAFFGQGTRLTVV.

The count of this clonotype is one. The CDR3 DNA is TGTGCCAGTAGTATGCCAGGGAGGGGGCAGGGAATATGGAATTCACCCCTCCACTTT. It is translated as CASSMPGRGQGIWNSPLHF. The J gene is TRBJ1-6, the V gene TRBV19, with 7 bases identical to TRBD1. The V gene end was trimmed by 3 bases and the J gene end by 7 bases; junction bases not matched to a gene: 18. The germline CDR1 and CDR2 sequences are LNHDA and SQIVND (reference sequence). The CDR3 has 19 amino acids. The variable domain in full, completed from reference TRBV19 and TRBJ1-6, reads DGGITQSPKYLFRKEGQNVTLSCEQNLNHDAMYWYRQDPGQGLRLIYYSQIVNDFQKGDIAEGYSVSREKKESFPLTVTSAQKNPTAFYLCASSMPGRGQGIWNSPLHFGNGTRLTVT.

This chain links TRBV9 with TRBJ2-7, with TRBD1 as a possible D gene (5 bases). V was cut by 0 bases and J by 6 bases, with 7 bases left in between. From germline, CDR1 is SGDLS and CDR2 YYNGEE. The CDR3 is 12 residues long. The CDR3 protein is CASSVAQGEQYF. Written as DNA, the CDR3 is TGTGCCAGCAGCGTAGCTCAGGGCGAGCAGTACTTC.

V is TRBV5-1 and J is TRBJ2-1, with a possible D match to TRBD2 (5 bases). Germline values: CDR1 SGHRS, CDR2 YFSETQ. Trimming shortened V by 5 bases and J by 4 bases, and 7 bases separated the two germline ends. This CDR3 comprises 12 residues. CDR3 nucleotide sequence: TGCGCCAGCAGGGGAGAATACAATGAGCAGTTCTTC. The encoded protein is CASRGEYNEQFF.

The chain carries TRBV24-1 and TRBJ2-3, with a tentative D call TRBD1 (6 bases). Germline loops: CDR1 KGHDR, CDR2 SFDVKD. Trimming took 5 bases from V and 7 from J, leaving 12 bases between them. The CDR3 contains 13 residues. The CDR3 DNA sequence: TGTGCCACCAGTGGGACGGGACAACATACGCAGTATTTT. It specifies CATSGTGQHTQYF.

The J gene is TRBJ1-2, the V gene TRBV29-1, with 7 nucleotides matching TRBD1. Germline CDR1 and CDR2: SQVTM and ANQGSEA. The CDR3 is made up of 12 amino acids. Trimming at V came to 4 bases and at J to 4 bases, leaving 3 bases not matched to a gene. CDR3 bases: TGCAGCGTTGTTTCAGGGGGCTATGGCTACACCTTC. Translating gives CSVVSGGYGYTF.

The genes are TRBV5-5 and TRBJ2-5, with D hard to call. Per the germline V gene, CDR1 is SGHKS and CDR2 is YYEKEE (reference sequence). Trimming left V 4 bases short and J 4 bases short, with 17 bases between. This CDR3 region has 15 residues. The CDR3 sequence: CASSPGTLTVETQYF. CDR3 in DNA: TGTGCCAGCAGCCCGGGTACCCTTACGGTAGAGACCCAGTACTTC.